Reported below is one T cell receptor beta chain. This sample is part of a study of blood T cell repertoires in COVID-19. For the study at large: Acute-phase and convalescent COVID-19 samples originated in the United States, Italy and Spain.

Sequenced by immunoSEQ multiplex PCR; TCRdb stores in-frame clones only, minus some. The table includes 29,000 or so clones, more than 85% detected once. Germline loops: CDR1 SGHVS, CDR2 FNYEAQ. Trimming removed 1 base at V and 0 bases at J, with 7 bases between. The CDR3 is 15 amino acids. The receptor was derived from a human donor in a cohort sampled during active COVID-19. The donor label of this sample is uncertain. The sample taken for sequencing was peripheral blood. The chain uses TRBV7-6 and TRBJ1-3; D is undetermined. The CDR3 DNA sequence: TGTGCCAGCAGCTTAGGAGTTGCCTCTGGAAACACCATATATTTT. This encodes CASSLGVASGNTIYF. The variable domain in full, with the rest retrieved from reference TRBV7-6 and TRBJ1-3, is GAGVSQSPRYKVTKRGQDVALRCDPISGHVSLYWYRQALGQGPEFLTYFNYEAQQDKSGLPNDRFSAERPEGSISTLTIQRTEQRDSAMYRCASSLGVASGNTIYFGEGSWLTVV.